Below are 31 T cell receptor beta chains sequenced from a single sample in a study of blood T cell repertoires in COVID-19. Sequenced by immunoSEQ multiplex PCR; TCRdb stores in-frame clones only, minus some. The table shows under 150,000 clones, with 80% to 85% occurring only once. Sequenced input: peripheral blood. The receptors derive from a human donor in a cohort sampled during active COVID-19.

This chain links TRBV14 with TRBJ2-5; 9 nucleotides agree with TRBD2. This CDR3 is 13 amino acids long. CDR1 SGHDN and CDR2 FVKESK come from the germline V gene. J was trimmed by 13 bases and V by 0 bases; bases with no gene match: 6. The CDR3 protein is CASSQEGLAGLYF. Here the CDR3 DNA reads TGTGCCAGCAGCCAAGAGGGACTAGCCGGATTGTACTTC.

The chain recombines TRBV5-5 with TRBJ1-4; tentative D call: TRBD1 (6 bases). This CDR3 spans 16 amino acids. The V and J ends lost 3 bases and 7 bases respectively, with 19 bases between them. The germline gives CDR1 SGHKS, CDR2 YYEKEE (reference sequence). CDR3 region: CASSSGPGGTTEKLFF. The DNA of the CDR3 is TGTGCCAGCAGCTCGGGACCGGGGGGCACCACTGAAAAACTGTTTTTT.

V usage is TRBV28 and J usage is TRBJ1-1; D might be TRBD1 (6 bases). CDR3 length: 17 amino acids. V lost 2 bases and J lost 0, with 16 bases in between. Germline CDR1 MDHEN, CDR2 SYDVKM. CDR3 region: CASSLAQGPLLNTEAFF. Written as DNA, the CDR3 is TGTGCCAGCAGTTTAGCACAGGGACCCCTCCTGAACACTGAAGCTTTCTTT.

The rearrangement joins TRBV18 to TRBJ2-7, with 8 nucleotides matching TRBD1. V gave up 2 bases and J gave up 1 base; unmatched junction bases: 4. The CDR3 is 15 residues long. Germline V CDR1 and CDR2: KGHSH, LQKENI. CDR3 DNA sequence: TGTGCCAGCTCACCAGGTGGACAGGGATCCTACGAGCAGTACTTC. This sequence encodes CASSPGGQGSYEQYF.

This rearrangement joins TRBV5-4 to TRBJ1-4; the D is unclear. CDR3 size: 15 residues. Trimming removed 0 bases from V and 4 bases from J, with 10 bases in between. The germline V gene has CDR1 SGHNT and CDR2 YYREEE (reference sequence). CDR3 nucleotide sequence: TGTGCCAGCAGCTTGGATGGCAGATATAATGAAAAACTGTTTTTT. Encoded protein: CASSLDGRYNEKLFF. The variable domain in full, with the rest retrieved from reference TRBV5-4 and TRBJ1-4, is ETGVTQSPTHLIKTRGQQVTLRCSSQSGHNTVSWYQQALGQGPQFIFQYYREEENGRGNFPPRFSGLQFPNYSSELNVNALELDDSALYLCASSLDGRYNEKLFFGSGTQLSVL.

The CDR3 DNA sequence: TGTGCCAGCAGCGGACGACTAGACCGCACAGATACGCAGTATTTT. Translating it yields CASSGRLDRTDTQYF. This chain joins TRBV3-1 (or the pseudogene TRBV3-2) and TRBJ2-3, with D perhaps TRBD2 (6 bases). The CDR3 length is 15 residues. Trimming pared 5 bases from V and 1 base from J, leaving 13 bases between. Germline V CDR1 and CDR2: LGHDT, YNNKEL (reference sequence).

This sequence joins TRBV5-1 and TRBJ2-5; TRBD2 matches at 7 bases. Germline trimming cut 4 bases from V and 1 base from J; bases unmatched to any gene: 7. CDR1 and CDR2 from the germline V gene are SGHRS and YFSETQ. The CDR3 spans 15 residues. Written as DNA, the CDR3 is TGCGCCAGCAGCCTAAGGCCTAGCGGCCAAGAGACCCAGTACTTC. Residues: CASSLRPSGQETQYF.

The CDR3 DNA reads TGTGCCAGCAGCTTGGGCGGCGAAACGGGCTACGAGCAGTACTTC. Its translation is CASSLGGETGYEQYF. The chain joins TRBV5-4 to TRBJ2-7, with unresolved D. Trimming stripped 0 bases from V and 3 bases from J, with 13 bases between. The length of the CDR3 is 15 residues. The V gene's germline CDR1 is SGHNT and CDR2 YYREEE (reference sequence).

The chain combines TRBV5-4 with TRBJ2-2, with D possibly TRBD2 on 6 matching bases. Germline CDR1 and CDR2: SGHNT and YYREEE (reference sequence). Trimming left V 0 bases short and J 6 bases short, with 12 bases between. There are 15 residues in the CDR3. The DNA of the CDR3 is TGTGCCAGCAGCTTGGGGGGCCCGGGGGCCGGGGAGCTGTTTTTT. The encoded protein is CASSLGGPGAGELFF.

The rearrangement joins TRBV28 to TRBJ1-1; tentatively, D is TRBD1 (5 bases). This CDR3 is 14 amino acids long. Germline CDR1 MDHEN, CDR2 SYDVKM. Trimming took off 1 base at V and 0 bases at J, with 6 bases between the two ends. The CDR3 protein is CASSLSGMNTEAFF. As DNA, the CDR3 is TGTGCCAGCAGTTTATCAGGGATGAACACTGAAGCTTTCTTT.

This clone was seen more than once but under ten times. The chain combines TRBV28 with TRBJ2-2, with 7 bases lining up with TRBD1. Trimming took 5 bases from V and 1 from J; bases not matched to a gene: 4. Looked up from germline, CDR1 is MDHEN and CDR2 is SYDVKM. This CDR3 region has 15 residues. The CDR3 protein is CASSKQGRNTGELFF. DNA of the CDR3: TGTGCCAGCAGTAAACAGGGGAGGAACACCGGGGAGCTGTTTTTT.

This chain joins TRBV18 and TRBJ1-6, with D possibly being TRBD1 (6 bases). This CDR3 spans 15 amino acids. Trimming cost V 3 bases and J 7 bases, with 13 bases left between them. Germline lookup yields CDR1 KGHSH and CDR2 LQKENI. CDR3 coding DNA: TGTGCCAGCTCACCGGGGGACATCACAAATTCACCCCTCCACTTT. Translation: CASSPGDITNSPLHF.

V gene TRBV10-3 combines with J gene TRBJ1-1; TRBD1 is a possible D gene (6 bases). The CDR3 totals 14 residues. The germline V and J ends were trimmed by 0 bases and 8 bases, with 13 bases remaining between them. CDR1 is ENHRY and CDR2 is SYGVKD in the germline V gene. The CDR3: CAISESIQGGEAFF. The CDR3 DNA sequence: TGTGCCATCAGTGAGTCCATACAGGGAGGGGAAGCTTTCTTT.

This chain uses TRBV2 with TRBJ1-5; 7 bases line up with TRBD1. V was pared by 0 bases and J by 9 bases, with 8 bases of the junction left unmatched. Germline V gene sequence: CDR1 SNHLY, CDR2 FYNNEI. There are 15 residues in the CDR3. As DNA, the CDR3 is TGTGCCAGCAGTGAAGCTACAGGGGAGCTTCGGCCCCAGCATTTT. Translation: CASSEATGELRPQHF.

A note on this clone: At one boundary the junction diverges from the germline segment, which might be a read error. This chain joins TRBV6-1 and TRBJ1-5; 8 nucleotides agree with TRBD1. CDR3 length equals 19 residues. Germline values: CDR1 MNHNS, CDR2 SASEGT. DNA for the CDR3: TGTGCCAGCAGTGATCGCTCAGGGGGCGGAGGCCTTAGCGATCAGCCCCAGCATTTT. Its translation is CASSDRSGGGGLSDQPQHF.

There are a few counts of this clone. J is TRBJ2-1 and V is TRBV27; 12 bases match TRBD2. This CDR3 spans 14 amino acids. V was clipped by 6 bases and J by 9 bases; unmatched bases: 6. Germline CDR1 MNHEY, CDR2 SMNVEV (reference sequence). CDR3 sequence: CASRTLAGGGEQFF. CDR3 DNA: TGTGCCAGCAGGACACTAGCGGGGGGCGGTGAGCAGTTCTTC.

This chain connects TRBV6-5 to TRBJ2-2; 8 bases line up with TRBD2. Germline trimming cut 5 bases from V and 5 bases from J; bases unmatched to any gene: 4. CDR1 is MNHEY and CDR2 is SVGAGI in the germline V gene. The CDR3 has 14 residues. The CDR3 sequence is CASSHGGATGELFF. CDR3 DNA sequence: TGTGCCAGCAGTCACGGGGGGGCTACCGGGGAGCTGTTTTTT.

The CDR3 region is CASSRAGAYEQYF. The CDR3 region has the DNA TGTGCCAGCAGTAGAGCGGGGGCCTACGAGCAGTACTTC. V and J are TRBV6-5 and TRBJ2-7, with 8 positions matching TRBD2. CDR3 size: 13 residues. The germline CDR1 and CDR2 sequences are MNHEY and SVGAGI. J lost 2 bases, V lost 5 bases, and 2 bases had no gene match.

Only a few counts were recorded for this clone. This sequence joins TRBV7-2 and TRBJ1-5; tentatively, D is TRBD1 (5 bases). V lost 3 bases and J lost 4, with 10 bases in between. Germline lookup yields CDR1 SGHTA and CDR2 FQGNSA. The CDR3 sequence is 14 residues long. The CDR3 here is CASSFGRVNQPQHF. CDR3 bases: TGTGCCAGCAGCTTCGGCAGGGTGAATCAGCCCCAGCATTTT.

The V call is TRBV3-1 (or the pseudogene TRBV3-2), the J call TRBJ2-3; D may be TRBD1 (6 bases). The V gene's germline CDR1 is LGHDT and CDR2 YNNKEL (reference sequence). The V and J ends lost 3 bases and 4 bases respectively, with 17 bases between them. This CDR3 is built from 16 residues. DNA for the CDR3: TGTGCCAGCAGCCACGCACAGGGCCCCAGACCAGATACGCAGTATTTT. Its protein is CASSHAQGPRPDTQYF.

This clone was seen a handful of times. The V and J genes are TRBV19 and TRBJ1-2; TRBD1 matches at 9 bases. Germline V CDR1 and CDR2: LNHDA, SQIVND (reference sequence). The CDR3 is made up of 14 amino acids. J was trimmed by 4 bases and V by 5 bases; bases with no gene match: 5. The chain's CDR3 is CASSDGQGSYGYTF. In DNA, the CDR3 is TGTGCCAGTAGTGACGGACAGGGGAGCTATGGCTACACCTTC.

A remark on this clone: Germline is not matched at one junction end, which may reflect a read error. CDR3: CASNEQGFQETQYF. The CDR3, as DNA: TGTGCCAGCAATGAACAGGGCTTCCAAGAGACCCAGTACTTC. The chain recombines TRBV2 with TRBJ2-5; weak D call: TRBD1 (6 bases). The CDR3 consists of 14 residues. Germline V gene data show CDR1 as SNHLY and CDR2 as FYNNEI.

Of note for this clone: The junction does not match germline at one end; this may be a read error. The V and J genes are TRBV6-5 and TRBJ2-5; the D gene is possibly TRBD1 (5 bases). The germline gives CDR1 MNHEY, CDR2 SVGAGI. CDR3 size: 16 residues. The CDR3 region has the DNA TGTGCCGGCAGTTACTCGACCCGGTGGGGCTCTGAGACCCAGTACTTC. Amino acid sequence: CAGSYSTRWGSETQYF.

This clone was seen a single time. This chain joins TRBV7-9 and TRBJ1-5; D is possibly TRBD1 (5 bases). Trimming stripped 1 base from V and 7 bases from J, with 23 bases between. Germline loops: CDR1 SEHNR, CDR2 FQNEAQ (reference sequence). The CDR3 has 18 residues. CDR3: CASSLEPFLDPGGQPQHF. The CDR3 nucleotides read TGTGCCAGCAGCTTAGAACCTTTTTTGGACCCCGGGGGGCAGCCCCAGCATTTT. The full variable domain, its missing parts supplied by reference TRBV7-9 and TRBJ1-5, is DTGVSQNPRHKITKRGQNVTFRCDPISEHNRLYWYRQTLGQGPEFLTYFQNEAQLEKSRLLSDRFSAERPKGSFSTLEIQRTEQGDSAMYLCASSLEPFLDPGGQPQHFGDGTRLSIL.

The chain couples TRBV5-5 to TRBJ1-1; D perhaps matches TRBD1 (5 bases). V was clipped by 4 bases and J by 7 bases, with 11 bases between them. This CDR3 contains 12 residues. CDR1 is SGHKS and CDR2 is YYEKEE in the germline V gene (reference sequence). Here the CDR3 reads CASSGFDSEAFF. In DNA, the CDR3 is TGTGCCAGCAGCGGCTTCGACAGTGAAGCTTTCTTT.

This chain links TRBV4-3 with TRBJ1-1, with D unclear. The V end was cut by 0 bases, the J end by 3 bases, with 14 bases between. CDR3 length: 16 amino acids. Germline assignment: CDR1 LGHNA and CDR2 YSLEER. This CDR3 is CASSQDRGPWDTEAFF. The CDR3 DNA is TGCGCCAGCAGCCAAGATCGAGGGCCCTGGGACACTGAAGCTTTCTTT.

The CDR3 loop is CATSDLQGDTQYF. Here the CDR3 DNA reads TGTGCCACCAGTGATTTGCAGGGAGATACGCAGTATTTT. The genes are TRBV24-1 and TRBJ2-3; TRBD1 is a possible D gene (5 bases). The V and J ends lost 0 bases and 5 bases respectively, with 5 bases between them. Germline V lookup: CDR1 KGHDR, CDR2 SFDVKD. This CDR3 has 13 amino acids.

The CDR3 is CASTTRTGGGKLFF. The CDR3 coding sequence is TGTGCCAGCACCACGAGGACAGGGGGAGGGAAACTGTTTTTT. This chain links TRBV27 with TRBJ1-4; 10 positions match TRBD1. This CDR3 has 14 amino acids. V lost 7 bases to trimming and J lost 11 bases; unmatched junction nucleotides: 10. Germline CDR1 MNHEY, CDR2 SMNVEV (reference sequence). Complete variable domain (other parts from reference TRBV27 and TRBJ1-4): EAQVTQNPRYLITVTGKKLTVTCSQNMNHEYMSWYRQDPGLGLRQIYYSMNVEVTDKGDVPEGYKVSRKEKRNFPLILESPSPNQTSLYFCASTTRTGGGKLFFGSGTQLSVL.

This clone came up a few times. The rearrangement links TRBV7-7 to TRBJ2-1, with D tentatively TRBD1 (5 bases). The CDR3 runs to 11 residues. Germline-derived CDR1 and CDR2 are SSHAT and FNYEAQ (reference sequence). The CDR3 nucleotides read TGTGAACGGACAATATACAATGAGCAGTTCTTC. Translated, it gives CERTIYNEQFF.

In this sample, this clone turned up once. The rearrangement uses TRBV5-5 and TRBJ2-7; no clear D. Germline V CDR1 and CDR2: SGHKS, YYEKEE (reference sequence). CDR3 length equals 16 residues. V dropped 0 bases and J dropped 0 bases, with 13 bases sitting between them. CDR3 loop: CASSLDWASYSYEQYF. Written as DNA, the CDR3 is TGTGCCAGCAGCTTGGATTGGGCTTCGTACTCCTACGAGCAGTACTTC.

The CDR3 bases are TGTGCCAGCAGCCGACAGGGGGCGGAAAAACTGTTTTTT. It specifies CASSRQGAEKLFF. This rearrangement joins TRBV6-5 to TRBJ1-4; TRBD1 matches 10 bases. The CDR3 loop spans 13 amino acids. V dropped 6 bases and J dropped 8; count of bases not matched to a gene: 3. Germline V lookup: CDR1 MNHEY, CDR2 SVGAGI.